These 11 T cell receptor beta chains came from one sample sequenced in a study of blood T cell repertoires in COVID-19. Clones were sequenced by immunoSEQ multiplex PCR, and TCRdb holds only the in-frame ones, with some missing. The sample includes roughly 70,000 clones, about 91% of them seen just once. Sample: peripheral blood. These receptor sequences come from a man older than 75 with acute or convalescent COVID-19.

The genes are TRBV25-1 and TRBJ1-2, with D possibly TRBD1 on 5 matching bases. The ends were cut back, 3 bases at V and 5 bases at J, with 16 bases in the middle. The germline CDR1 and CDR2 sequences are MGHDK and SYGVNS. The CDR3 sequence is 15 residues long. CDR3: CASSDPTESAYGYTF. The CDR3 DNA reads as TGTGCCAGCAGTGACCCGACAGAGTCCGCTTATGGCTACACCTTC.

This chain links TRBV5-1 with TRBJ2-7, with 12 bases lining up with TRBD2. The V and J ends lost 6 bases and 4 bases, in that order; junction bases with no gene match: 5. CDR3 length: 14 amino acids. Germline CDR1 reads SGHRS; CDR2 reads YFSETQ. CDR3 nucleotides: TGCGCCAGCAACCTAGCGGGAGGGACTTACGAGCAGTACTTC. Translation gives CASNLAGGTYEQYF.

The V gene is TRBV20-1, the J gene TRBJ2-5; 9 bases line up with TRBD2. The CDR3 is 11 residues long. Germline CDR1 DFQATT, CDR2 SNEGSKA (reference sequence). The CDR3 sequence is CTGLAQETQYF. CDR3 nucleotide sequence: TGCACCGGACTAGCGCAAGAGACCCAGTACTTC.

This clone showed up just once. V is TRBV7-3 and J is TRBJ2-1; possible D gene TRBD2, 6 bases. Germline V gene lookup returns CDR1 SGHTA and CDR2 FQGTGA. V gave up 5 bases and J gave up 5 bases, with 10 bases separating them. CDR3 length: 13 amino acids. CDR3: CASSRGAHNEQFF. The DNA of the CDR3 is TGTGCCAGCAGCCGCGGGGCCCACAATGAGCAGTTCTTC.

The count of this clone is one. This chain joins TRBV7-7 and TRBJ2-3; a weak D match, TRBD2 (6 bases). V was clipped by 3 bases and J by 0 bases, with 10 bases between them. CDR1 is SSHAT, CDR2 FNYEAQ, per germline (reference sequence). This CDR3 has 15 amino acids. CDR3 region: CASSFGAGSTDTQYF. The CDR3 DNA is TGTGCCAGCAGCTTTGGAGCGGGTAGCACAGATACGCAGTATTTT.

This chain joins TRBV7-8 and TRBJ1-5; no clear D. Trimming took off 2 bases at V and 4 bases at J, with 3 bases between the two ends. This CDR3 has 12 residues. Germline V gene data show CDR1 as SGHVS and CDR2 as FQNEAQ. In nucleotides, the CDR3 is TGTGCCAGCAGCTTACTAAATCAGCCCCAGCATTTT. It yields the protein CASSLLNQPQHF. The entire variable domain, with the rest obtained from reference TRBV7-8 and TRBJ1-5, is as follows: GAGVSQSPRYKVAKRGQDVALRCDPISGHVSLFWYQQALGQGPEFLTYFQNEAQLDKSGLPSDRFFAERPEGSVSTLKIQRTQQEDSAVYLCASSLLNQPQHFGDGTRLSIL.

The chain joins TRBV3-1 (or the pseudogene TRBV3-2) to TRBJ1-6, with a tentative D call TRBD1 (5 bases). The CDR3 runs to 13 residues. With 2 bases removed from V and 9 bases from J, the gap between germline ends came to 8 bases. CDR1 is LGHDT and CDR2 is YNNKEL in the germline V gene (reference sequence). CDR3 loop: CASSQWQGSPLHF. The DNA for the CDR3 is TGTGCCAGCAGCCAATGGCAGGGTTCACCCCTCCACTTT.

This chain connects TRBV9 to TRBJ1-2; the match to TRBD1 covers 7 bases. This CDR3 region has 17 residues. With 3 bases clipped from V and 0 bases from J, the junction kept 11 bases outside the gene matches. The germline CDR1 and CDR2 sequences are SGDLS and YYNGEE. The CDR3 loop is CASSARGDSNSNYGYTF. The CDR3 DNA follows: TGTGCCAGCAGCGCAAGAGGGGACAGTAATTCTAACTATGGCTACACCTTC.

The chain has TRBV7-2 and TRBJ1-5, with TRBD1 identical over 11 bases. This CDR3 contains 14 residues. Germline V CDR1 and CDR2: SGHTA, FQGNSA. V gave up 5 bases and J gave up 8 bases; unmatched junction bases: 5. CDR3 sequence (DNA): TGTGCCAGCAGCCCAGGACAGGGGGCCGAGCCCCAGCATTTT. Translated: CASSPGQGAEPQHF.

This chain uses TRBV3-1 (or the pseudogene TRBV3-2) with TRBJ1-6; 9 bases agree with TRBD1. Germline V gene lookup returns CDR1 LGHDT and CDR2 YNNKEL (reference sequence). V was clipped by 4 bases and J by 8 bases; unmatched bases: 6. This CDR3 region has 15 residues. Here the CDR3 reads CASSRLRQGDSPLHF. The CDR3 DNA follows: TGTGCCAGCAGCCGGCTTAGACAGGGGGATTCACCCCTCCACTTT.

The gene calls are TRBV2 and TRBJ1-6, with TRBD1 as a possible D gene (5 bases). The V and J ends lost 5 bases and 9 bases respectively, with 14 bases between them. CDR3 size: 14 residues. Germline values: CDR1 SNHLY, CDR2 FYNNEI. The CDR3 reads CASSTGREGSPLHF. In DNA, the CDR3 is TGTGCCAGCAGTACGGGACGGGAGGGTTCACCCCTCCACTTT. Full variable domain (outside the CDR3, taken from reference TRBV2 and TRBJ1-6): EPEVTQTPSHQVTQMGQEVILRCVPISNHLYFYWYRQILGQKVEFLVSFYNNEISEKSEIFDDQFSVERPDGSNFTLKIRSTKLEDSAMYFCASSTGREGSPLHFGNGTRLTVT.